These 15 T cell receptor beta chains came from one sample sequenced in a study of cytomegalovirus exposure and HLA in healthy donors. Primers: 60 Vbeta forward and 13 Jbeta reverse. This table comes from immunoSEQ multiplex PCR, and its TCRdb copy is limited to in-frame clones, with some not included. The data hold 100,000 or so clones, with 76% observed a single time. Sequencing used PBMCs. Source of these receptors: a man aged 25 to 40 in good health and CMV-seropositive.

This rearrangement joins TRBV7-2 to TRBJ2-3, with 10 nucleotides matching TRBD2. The CDR3 runs to 16 residues. V shed 3 bases and J 0 bases; nucleotides not matched to a gene: 3. The germline V gene has CDR1 SGHTA and CDR2 FQGNSA. CDR3 nucleotide sequence: TGTGCCAGCAGCTTTAGCGGGGGGCTGAGCACAGATACGCAGTATTTT. As protein: CASSFSGGLSTDTQYF.

The V and J genes are TRBV27 and TRBJ2-6, with D possibly being TRBD1 (6 bases). This CDR3 spans 17 amino acids. CDR1 and CDR2 from the germline V gene are MNHEY and SMNVEV (reference sequence). Between the trimmed V and J ends, which lost 3 bases and 4 bases, there was a span of 16 bases. The CDR3 coding sequence is TGTGCCAGCAGTTTCACCCTCCGGACAGCGGGGGCCAACGTCCTGACTTTC. It yields the protein CASSFTLRTAGANVLTF.

The rearrangement uses TRBV11-2 and TRBJ1-1; D not certain. The CDR3 has 14 residues. Germline CDR1 and CDR2: SGHAT and FQNNGV. Trimming left V 2 bases short and J 0 bases short, with 7 bases between. CDR3 amino acids: CASSLYNLNTEAFF. The CDR3, as DNA: TGTGCCAGCAGCTTATACAATTTGAACACTGAAGCTTTCTTT.

The genes are TRBV9 and TRBJ1-5; tentative D call: TRBD1 (6 bases). With 4 bases removed from V and 5 bases from J, the gap between germline ends came to 10 bases. The CDR3 runs 13 residues. Germline V lookup: CDR1 SGDLS, CDR2 YYNGEE. CDR3 in amino acids: CASSTGGYQPQHF. The CDR3 region has the DNA TGTGCCAGCAGCACGGGGGGCTATCAGCCCCAGCATTTT.

The chain joins TRBV9 to TRBJ2-7, with 7 bases matching TRBD1. After removal of 0 bases from V and 3 bases from J, the junction contained 6 bases not matched to a gene. Germline lookup yields CDR1 SGDLS and CDR2 YYNGEE. The CDR3 loop spans 15 amino acids. This CDR3 is CASSVATGVGYEQYF. In DNA form, the CDR3 reads TGTGCCAGCAGCGTAGCTACAGGGGTAGGCTACGAGCAGTACTTC.

CDR3 sequence: CASSFRQGLSGQYF. The CDR3 nucleotides read TGCGCCAGCAGCTTCCGACAGGGGCTATCGGGGCAGTACTTC. This chain uses TRBV5-1 with TRBJ2-7; 8 bases are shared with TRBD1. The J segment lost 9 bases and the V segment lost 2 bases, leaving 10 bases of the junction unmatched. This CDR3 comprises 14 residues. Germline CDR1 and CDR2: SGHRS and YFSETQ.

V and J are TRBV28 and TRBJ2-6; D is unclear. The germline V and J ends were trimmed by 3 bases and 2 bases, with 11 bases remaining between them. This CDR3 has 16 amino acids. Germline loops: CDR1 MDHEN, CDR2 SYDVKM. The CDR3 loop reads CASSFARPAGANVLTF. Written as DNA, the CDR3 is TGTGCCAGCAGTTTTGCCCGCCCGGCTGGGGCCAACGTCCTGACTTTC.

J is TRBJ2-3 and V is TRBV2; 8 bases match TRBD1. CDR1 and CDR2 from the germline V gene are SNHLY and FYNNEI. J lost 3 bases, V lost 9 bases, and 8 bases had no gene match. This CDR3 has 14 residues. The CDR3 protein is CARQTGQGTDTQYF. As DNA, the CDR3 is TGTGCCAGGCAGACCGGACAGGGAACAGATACGCAGTATTTT.

The chain combines TRBV7-9 with TRBJ2-5; weak D call: TRBD2 (5 bases). Germline V gene lookup returns CDR1 SEHNR and CDR2 FQNEAQ (reference sequence). Trimming left V 8 bases short and J 4 bases short, with 14 bases between. This CDR3 is 13 amino acids long. CDR3 amino acids: CASGHPAAETQYF. The CDR3 DNA reads TGTGCCAGCGGCCATCCAGCGGCAGAGACCCAGTACTTC.

The chain carries TRBV12-5 and TRBJ2-5; 7 bases line up with TRBD2. The CDR3 sequence is 15 residues long. Per germline, CDR1 LGHNT and CDR2 FRNRAP. V lost 3 bases to trimming and J lost 1 base; unmatched junction nucleotides: 5. This chain's CDR3 is CASGLGAGTQETQYF. CDR3 sequence (DNA): TGTGCTAGTGGTTTAGGAGCGGGGACCCAAGAGACCCAGTACTTC.

This chain connects TRBV7-2 to TRBJ1-1, with D possibly TRBD1 on 6 matching bases. CDR3 length equals 14 residues. The germline CDR1 and CDR2 sequences are SGHTA and FQGNSA. Trimming stripped 5 bases from V and 4 bases from J, with 14 bases between. The CDR3 sequence: CASSPGQGFTEAFF. For the CDR3, the DNA is TGTGCCAGCAGCCCAGGGCAGGGGTTCACTGAAGCTTTCTTT.

The rearrangement joins TRBV7-9 to TRBJ2-7, with TRBD2 matching over 8 bases. This CDR3 has 15 amino acids. V was pared by 5 bases and J by 7 bases, with 13 bases of the junction left unmatched. CDR1 and CDR2 from the germline V gene are SEHNR and FQNEAQ (reference sequence). The DNA of the CDR3 is TGTGCCAGCAGCCCCCGGGGGGGAGGGGACTTTGAGCAGTACGTC. It specifies CASSPRGGGDFEQYV.

The rearrangement uses TRBV9 and TRBJ2-2; 9 bases map to TRBD2. There are 14 residues in the CDR3. Germline values: CDR1 SGDLS, CDR2 YYNGEE. V dropped 4 bases and J dropped 6; count of bases not matched to a gene: 4. The CDR3 spells CASSPSGGPGELFF. CDR3 nucleotides: TGTGCCAGCAGCCCGAGCGGGGGGCCCGGGGAGCTGTTTTTT.

This chain links TRBV7-3 with TRBJ2-1, with a tentative D call TRBD2 (5 bases). This CDR3 is 15 amino acids long. The germline gives CDR1 SGHTA, CDR2 FQGTGA. Trimming took off 5 bases at V and 0 bases at J, with 11 bases between the two ends. Here the CDR3 DNA reads TGTGCCAGCAGCCTGGTGGGAGTCTCCTACAATGAGCAGTTCTTC. Its translation is CASSLVGVSYNEQFF. Complete variable domain (other parts from reference TRBV7-3 and TRBJ2-1): GAGVSQTPSNKVTEKGKYVELRCDPISGHTALYWYRQSLGQGPEFLIYFQGTGAADDSGLPNDRFFAVRPEGSVSTLKIQRTERGDSAVYLCASSLVGVSYNEQFFGPGTRLTVL.

The genes are TRBV28 and TRBJ2-5; 7 positions match TRBD1. Germline V gives CDR1 MDHEN, CDR2 SYDVKM. J gave up 2 bases and V 6 bases, and 12 bases lay outside the gene matches. CDR3 length equals 16 residues. This CDR3 reads CASRLWSPGQQETQYF. CDR3 bases: TGTGCCAGCAGACTATGGAGCCCGGGACAGCAAGAGACCCAGTACTTC.